The clone carrying this T cell receptor (beta chain) showed up many times. The time point is: newly diagnosed GD, antithyroid drugs for less than 3 months. Construction of the TCR library relied on RNA isolated from PBMCs. This sample is part of a study of regulatory T cells in long-lasting Graves disease. V gave up 2 bases and J gave up 0 bases, with 7 bases separating them. The germline CDR1 and CDR2 sequences are MDHEN and SYDVKM. The length of the CDR3 is 14 residues. Through Arm-PCR of CDR3 regions and iRepertoire HTBI primers, TCR beta libraries were built. TCRdb reprocessed the multiplex PCR reads with MiXCR, giving one entry per CDR3 protein. The sample carries around 230,000 distinct CDR3 sequences, 15% to 20% recorded once.

The chain has TRBV28 and TRBJ1-1, with D unclear. The sequencing used peripheral blood mononuclear cells (PBMCs), collected at new diagnosis, from a patient treated with antithyroid drugs. The source is a female donor with Graves disease. Here the CDR3 DNA reads TGTGCCAGCAGTTTACACACTCTGAACACTGAAGCTTTCTTT. This encodes CASSLHTLNTEAFF.